This record concerns one TCR beta chain sequence. This record belongs to a study of blood T cell repertoires in COVID-19. Study in general: From the United States, Italy and Spain came samples of acute and convalescent COVID-19. Sample material is recorded as cDNA or gDNA derived from T cells, B-cell-depleted T cells, or PBMCs.

This CDR3 contains 15 residues. The ends were cut back, 2 bases at V and 1 base at J, with 12 bases in the middle. The germline V gene has CDR1 SGHTA and CDR2 FQGTGA. In the original analysis: Estimated nucleated cell counts came from reference gene primer amplification. Data came from immunoSEQ multiplex PCR; TCRdb stores just in-frame clones and leaves some out. V and J calls plus clone size are reproduced from that table; the DNA served to infer D and trimming. Altogether some 30,000 clones are present, less than 95% being singletons, with the ten largest covering about 1%. The rearrangement joins TRBV7-3 to TRBJ2-7; D ambiguous. Sample: peripheral blood. The clonotype originates from a man between 65 and 80 years old with active or convalescent COVID-19. The CDR3 is CASSLVSERSYEQYF. CDR3 sequence (DNA): TGTGCCAGCAGCTTAGTTTCGGAGAGGTCCTACGAGCAGTACTTC. Full variable domain (remainder filled in from reference TRBV7-3 and TRBJ2-7): GAGVSQTPSNKVTEKGKYVELRCDPISGHTALYWYRQSLGQGPEFLIYFQGTGAADDSGLPNDRFFAVRPEGSVSTLKIQRTERGDSAVYLCASSLVSERSYEQYFGPGTRLTVT.